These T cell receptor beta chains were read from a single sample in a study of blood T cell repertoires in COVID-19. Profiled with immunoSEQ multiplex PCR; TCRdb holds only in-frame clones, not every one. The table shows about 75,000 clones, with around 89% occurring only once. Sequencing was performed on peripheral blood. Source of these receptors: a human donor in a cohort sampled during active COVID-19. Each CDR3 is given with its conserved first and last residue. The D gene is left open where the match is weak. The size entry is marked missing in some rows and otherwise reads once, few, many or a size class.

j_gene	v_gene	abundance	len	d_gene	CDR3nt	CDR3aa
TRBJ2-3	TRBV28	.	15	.	TGTGCCAGCAGAAAAATTAGCGAGAGTACAGATACGCAGTATTTT	CASRKISESTDTQYF
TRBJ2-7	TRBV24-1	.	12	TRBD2	TGTGCCACTAGCGGGAGAAGGGACGAGCAGTACTTC	CATSGRRDEQYF
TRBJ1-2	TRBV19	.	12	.	TGTGCCAGTAGTGTCGGTATCTATGGCTACACCTTC	CASSVGIYGYTF
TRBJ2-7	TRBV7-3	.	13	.	TGTGCCAGCAGCTTGGGCCCGTCCTACGAGCAGTACTTC	CASSLGPSYEQYF
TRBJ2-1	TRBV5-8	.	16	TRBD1	TGTGCCAGCAAAGCGGGGGGGACAGGGGGCGAAAGTGAGCAGTTCTTC	CASKAGGTGGESEQFF
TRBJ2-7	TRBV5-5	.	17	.	TGTGCCAGCAGCCCCGAGATTACCGGGACAGCGGGCTACGAGCAGTACTTC	CASSPEITGTAGYEQYF
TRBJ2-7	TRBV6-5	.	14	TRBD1	TGTGCCAGCACCCATGGACAGGAGGCTGGTGAGCAGTACTTC	CASTHGQEAGEQYF
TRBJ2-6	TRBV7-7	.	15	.	TGTGCCAGCAGCCGAGGGGGCTCTGGGGCCAACGTCCTGACTTTC	CASSRGGSGANVLTF
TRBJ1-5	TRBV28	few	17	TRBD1	TGTGCCAGCAGTACAACCGGGGGACAGGGGGCGGGTCAGCCCCAGCATTTT	CASSTTGGQGAGQPQHF
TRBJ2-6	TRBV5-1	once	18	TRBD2	TGCGCCAGCAGCTTGCCTAGCGGGACTGCATCTGGGGCCAACGTCCTGACTTTC	CASSLPSGTASGANVLTF
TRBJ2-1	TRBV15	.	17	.	TGTGCCACCAGCAGGGACCGGTGGGAGATGGGGTACAATGAGCAGTTCTTC	CATSRDRWEMGYNEQFF
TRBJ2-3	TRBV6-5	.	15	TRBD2	TGTGCCAGCAGGCCACCGGGACTAGCCACAGATACGCAGTATTTT	CASRPPGLATDTQYF
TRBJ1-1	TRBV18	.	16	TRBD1	TGTGCCAGCTCCCAGGGACAGGGGACGGCGGGCACTGAAGCTTTCTTT	CASSQGQGTAGTEAFF
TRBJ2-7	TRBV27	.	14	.	TGTGCCAGCAGTCCTAATGGACAGCCCTACGAGCAGTACTTC	CASSPNGQPYEQYF
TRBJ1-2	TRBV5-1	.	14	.	TGCGCCAGCAGCTTGGTGGCAGGGGTATATGGCTACACCTTC	CASSLVAGVYGYTF
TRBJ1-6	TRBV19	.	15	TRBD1	TGTGCCAGTATCGAGGGACAGGGTTATAATTCACCCCTCCACTTT	CASIEGQGYNSPLHF
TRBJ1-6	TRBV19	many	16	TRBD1	TGTGCCAGTAGCCGTATGGGACAGCGACAAGGTTCACCCCTCCACTTT	CASSRMGQRQGSPLHF
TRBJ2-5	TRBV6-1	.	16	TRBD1	TGTGCCAGCAGTGACCCGGGACAGGGTCCGGCGGAGACCCAGTACTTC	CASSDPGQGPAETQYF
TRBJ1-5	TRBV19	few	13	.	TGTGCCACCTCCAGCGCACCCAATCAGCCCCAGCATTTT	CATSSAPNQPQHF
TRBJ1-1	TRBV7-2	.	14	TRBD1	TGTGCCAGCAGCCAGACAGGGGGTAACACTGAAGCTTTCTTT	CASSQTGGNTEAFF
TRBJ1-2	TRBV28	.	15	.	TGTGCCAGCAGTTTAGAGCGCAGGGAGGGAGAAGGCTACACCTTC	CASSLERREGEGYTF
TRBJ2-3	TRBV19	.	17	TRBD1	TGTGCCAGTCTCATCTCCGGGACAGGGGATAGCACAGATACGCAGTATTTT	CASLISGTGDSTDTQYF
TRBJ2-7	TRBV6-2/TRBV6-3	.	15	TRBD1	TGTGCCAGCAGTTCCGCCGGGACAGGGCCCTACGAGCAGTACTTC	CASSSAGTGPYEQYF
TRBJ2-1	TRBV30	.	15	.	TGTGCCTGGAGTGGGGGGCTAGCGGCCTACAATGAGCAGTTCTTC	CAWSGGLAAYNEQFF
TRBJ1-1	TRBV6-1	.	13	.	TGTGCCAGCAGTGATGGGAGACACCGTGAAGCTTTCTTT	CASSDGRHREAFF
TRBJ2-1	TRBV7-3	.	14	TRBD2	TGTGCCAGCAGCTTCAGTAGCGGGAGCAATGAGCAGTTCTTC	CASSFSSGSNEQFF
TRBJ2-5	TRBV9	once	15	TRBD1	TGTGCCAGCAGCGTAGCTCAGGGGGCGGGGGAGACCCAGTACTTC	CASSVAQGAGETQYF
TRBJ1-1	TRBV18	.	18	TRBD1	TGTGCCAGCTCACCAACCGGGACAGGGTATTTTGCAAACACTGAAGCTTTCTTT	CASSPTGTGYFANTEAFF
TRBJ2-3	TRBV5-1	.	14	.	TGCGCCAGCAGCTTGGGTAGCATGGCAGATACGCAGTATTTT	CASSLGSMADTQYF
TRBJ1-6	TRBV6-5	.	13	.	TGTGCCAGCAGCAGGGTACGGGATTCACCCCTCCACTTT	CASSRVRDSPLHF
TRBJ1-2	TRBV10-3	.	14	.	TGTGCCATCAGTGAGTCTTGGGGCGCGGATGGCTACACCTTC	CAISESWGADGYTF
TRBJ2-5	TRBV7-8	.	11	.	TGTGCCAGCAGCTTACTAGAGACCCAGTACTTC	CASSLLETQYF
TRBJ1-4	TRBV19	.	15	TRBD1	TGTGCCAGTAGCTCTGGACAGGCTCGAAATGAAAAACTGTTTTTT	CASSSGQARNEKLFF
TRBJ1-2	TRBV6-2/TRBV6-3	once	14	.	TGTGCCAGCAGTTATACGACAGCCCCCTATGGCTACACCTTC	CASSYTTAPYGYTF
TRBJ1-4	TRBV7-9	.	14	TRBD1	TGTGCCAGTTTAACCGGGACAGGGGATGAAAAACTGTTTTTT	CASLTGTGDEKLFF
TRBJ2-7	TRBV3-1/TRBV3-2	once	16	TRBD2	TGTGCCAGCAGCCAGATAGGGACTAGCTTCTCCTACGAGCAGTACTTC	CASSQIGTSFSYEQYF
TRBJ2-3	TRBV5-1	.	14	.	TGCGCCAGCAGCACTGAGCGAACTCCGGATACGCAGTATTTT	CASSTERTPDTQYF
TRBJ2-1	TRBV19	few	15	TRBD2	TGTGCCAGTAGACTGACTAGCGGGAGCTACAATGAGCAGTTCTTC	CASRLTSGSYNEQFF
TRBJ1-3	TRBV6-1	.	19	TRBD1	TGTGCCAGCAGTGCTGGATTACCGGGACAGGGGGTCCCTGGAAACACCATATATTTT	CASSAGLPGQGVPGNTIYF
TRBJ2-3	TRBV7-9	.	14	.	TGTGCCAGCAGCTTTGCTAGCGCTGCCACCTCGCAGTATTTT	CASSFASAATSQYF
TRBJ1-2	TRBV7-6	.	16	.	TGTGCCAGCAGCGCCTGGTCCCCACAGATTAACTATGGCTACACCTTC	CASSAWSPQINYGYTF
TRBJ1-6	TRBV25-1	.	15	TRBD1	TGTGCCACCAACCAAGGACAGGGCCAAAATTCACCCCTCCACTTT	CATNQGQGQNSPLHF
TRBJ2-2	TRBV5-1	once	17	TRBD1	TGCGCCAGCAGCCAACAGCCGACAGGGGAGGTTACCGGGGAGCTGTTTTTT	CASSQQPTGEVTGELFF
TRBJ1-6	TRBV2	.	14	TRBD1	TGTGCCAGAAGAACAGGGGAAGGTAATTCACCCCTCCACTTT	CARRTGEGNSPLHF
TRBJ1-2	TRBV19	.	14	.	TGTGCCAGTAGTAATACAGGGTCCCACTATGGCTACACCTTC	CASSNTGSHYGYTF
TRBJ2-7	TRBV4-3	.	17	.	TGCGCCAGCAGCCAAGACAGGCAAAGATATGACTCCTACGAGCAGTACTTC	CASSQDRQRYDSYEQYF
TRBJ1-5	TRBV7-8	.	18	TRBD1	TGTGCCAGCAGCTCGATCCGGGACAGCATCTATAGCAATCAGCCCCAGCATTTT	CASSSIRDSIYSNQPQHF
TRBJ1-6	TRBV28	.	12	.	TGTGCCAGCGGCGGCTATAATTCACCCCTCCACTTT	CASGGYNSPLHF
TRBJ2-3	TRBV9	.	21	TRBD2	TGTGCCAGCAGCGGATCCGGGACTGAACTAGCGGGGGCCCCTAGCACAGATACGCAGTATTTT	CASSGSGTELAGAPSTDTQYF
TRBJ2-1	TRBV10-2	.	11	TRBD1	TGCGCCAGCGGGACAGACAGGATGCAGTTCTTC	CASGTDRMQFF
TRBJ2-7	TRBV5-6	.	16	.	TGTGCCAGCAGCTTGGGCAGGAGACAGGTAACCTACGAGCAGTACTTC	CASSLGRRQVTYEQYF
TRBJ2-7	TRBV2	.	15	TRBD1	TGTGCCAGCAGGGGGGTGGACAGGGGGAGCTACGAGCAGTACTTC	CASRGVDRGSYEQYF
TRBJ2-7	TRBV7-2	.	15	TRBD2	TGTGCCAGCAGCTTAGGGACTAGCGGGGGATACGAGCAGTACTTC	CASSLGTSGGYEQYF
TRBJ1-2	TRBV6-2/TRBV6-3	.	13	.	TGTGCCAGCAGTTACCCGTTTAACTATGGCTACACCTTC	CASSYPFNYGYTF